This TCR beta chain is drawn from a study of T cell responses to AZD1222 COVID-19 vaccine. This CDR3 comprises 17 residues. Germline V gene sequence: CDR1 SEHNR, CDR2 FQNEAQ (reference sequence). With 1 base removed from V and 0 bases from J, the gap between germline ends came to 13 bases. Here immunoSEQ multiplex PCR was the method, and the copy in TCRdb shows in-frame clones only, minus some. The table includes 95,000 to 110,000 clones, roughly 87% detected once. V usage is TRBV7-9 and J usage is TRBJ1-5; D unclear. The source is an adult who received the AZD1222 COVID-19 vaccine. This specimen consisted of peripheral blood, obtained 28 days after the second AZD1222 dose. This CDR3 is CASSLVGSGYSNQPQHF. The CDR3, as DNA: TGTGCCAGCAGCTTAGTGGGCAGTGGGTATAGCAATCAGCCCCAGCATTTT.